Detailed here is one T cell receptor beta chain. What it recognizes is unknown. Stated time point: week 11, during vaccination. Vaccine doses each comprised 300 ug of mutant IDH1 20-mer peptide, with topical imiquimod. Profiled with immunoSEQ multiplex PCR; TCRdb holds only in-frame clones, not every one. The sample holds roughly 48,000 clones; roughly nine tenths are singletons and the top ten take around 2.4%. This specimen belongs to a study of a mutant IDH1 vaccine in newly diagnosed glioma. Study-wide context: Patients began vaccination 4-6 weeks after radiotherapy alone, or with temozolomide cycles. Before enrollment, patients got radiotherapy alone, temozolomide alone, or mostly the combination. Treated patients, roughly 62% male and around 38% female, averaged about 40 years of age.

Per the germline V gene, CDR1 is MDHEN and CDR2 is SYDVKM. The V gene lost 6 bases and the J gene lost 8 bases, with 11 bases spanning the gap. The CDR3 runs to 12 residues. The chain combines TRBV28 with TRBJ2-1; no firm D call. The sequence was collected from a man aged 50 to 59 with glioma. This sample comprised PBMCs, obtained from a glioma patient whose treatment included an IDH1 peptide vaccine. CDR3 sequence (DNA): TGTGCCAGCAGCCCCGAACACGATGAGCAGTTCTTC. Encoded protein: CASSPEHDEQFF. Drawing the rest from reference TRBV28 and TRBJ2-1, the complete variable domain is DVKVTQSSRYLVKRTGEKVFLECVQDMDHENMFWYRQDPGLGLRLIYFSYDVKMKEKGDIPEGYSVSREKKERFSLILESASTNQTSMYLCASSPEHDEQFFGPGTRLTVL.